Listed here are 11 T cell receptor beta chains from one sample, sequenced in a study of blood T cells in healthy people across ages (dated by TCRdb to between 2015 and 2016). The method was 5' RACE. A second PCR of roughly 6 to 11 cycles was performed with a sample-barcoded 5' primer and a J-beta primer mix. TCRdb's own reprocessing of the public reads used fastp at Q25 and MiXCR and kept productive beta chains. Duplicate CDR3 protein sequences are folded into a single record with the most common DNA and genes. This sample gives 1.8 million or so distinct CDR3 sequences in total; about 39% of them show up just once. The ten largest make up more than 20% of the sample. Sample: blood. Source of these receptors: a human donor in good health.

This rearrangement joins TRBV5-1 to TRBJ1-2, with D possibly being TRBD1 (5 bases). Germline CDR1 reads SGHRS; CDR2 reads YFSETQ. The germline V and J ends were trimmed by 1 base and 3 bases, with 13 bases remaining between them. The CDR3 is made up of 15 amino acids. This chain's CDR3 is CASSLWSGWDYGYTF. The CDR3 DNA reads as TGCGCCAGCAGCTTGTGGTCAGGGTGGGACTATGGCTACACCTTC.

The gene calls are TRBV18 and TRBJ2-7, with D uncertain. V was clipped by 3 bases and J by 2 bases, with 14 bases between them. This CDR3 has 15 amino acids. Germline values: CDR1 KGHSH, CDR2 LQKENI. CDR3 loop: CASSPLSLGPYEQYF. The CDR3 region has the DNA TGTGCCAGCTCACCTCTTTCCCTTGGTCCCTACGAGCAGTACTTC.

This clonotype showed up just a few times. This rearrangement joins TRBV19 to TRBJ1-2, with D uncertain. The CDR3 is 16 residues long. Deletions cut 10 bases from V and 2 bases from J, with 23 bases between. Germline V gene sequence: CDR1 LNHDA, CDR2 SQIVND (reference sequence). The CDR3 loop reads CATGPIPSSPNYGYTF. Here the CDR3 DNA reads TGTGCCACGGGCCCAATACCGTCCTCGCCAAACTATGGCTACACCTTC.

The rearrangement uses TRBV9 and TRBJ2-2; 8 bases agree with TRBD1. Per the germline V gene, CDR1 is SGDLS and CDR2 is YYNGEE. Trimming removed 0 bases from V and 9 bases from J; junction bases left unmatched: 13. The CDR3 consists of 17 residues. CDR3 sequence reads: CASSVARSRGPTRELFF. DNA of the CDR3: TGTGCCAGCAGCGTAGCTCGGTCCAGGGGGCCAACCAGGGAGCTGTTTTTT.

CDR3 sequence (DNA): TGCAGTGCTATAAACCCTGGACAATCCTACGAGCAGTACTTC. This codes for CSAINPGQSYEQYF. The V call is TRBV20-1, the J call TRBJ2-7, with D possibly being TRBD1 (5 bases). V was clipped by 4 bases and J by 1 base, with 14 bases between them. This CDR3 spans 14 amino acids. From germline, CDR1 is DFQATT and CDR2 SNEGSKA (reference sequence).

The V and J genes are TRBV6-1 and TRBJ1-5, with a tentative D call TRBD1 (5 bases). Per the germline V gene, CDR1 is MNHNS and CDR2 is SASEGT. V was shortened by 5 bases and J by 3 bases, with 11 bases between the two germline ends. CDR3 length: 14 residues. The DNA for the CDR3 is TGTGCCAGCAGTTCAGGGATCGACAATCAGCCCCAGCATTTT. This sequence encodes CASSSGIDNQPQHF.

The CDR3, as DNA: TGTGCCAGCATACAGGGACAGAATTTTGTCAATCAGCCCCAGCATTTT. Its translation is CASIQGQNFVNQPQHF. This chain uses TRBV12-3 or TRBV12-4 with TRBJ1-5; 7 bases align to TRBD1. J was trimmed by 3 bases and V by 7 bases; bases with no gene match: 12. The length of the CDR3 is 16 residues.

CDR3 in amino acids: CASSLAKETLEKLFF. The CDR3 nucleotides are TGTGCCAGCAGCTTAGCCAAAGAAACCCTCGAAAAACTGTTTTTT. The J gene is TRBJ1-4, the V gene TRBV7-9; D gene ambiguous. The CDR3 sequence is 15 residues long. Germline CDR1 SEHNR, CDR2 FQNEAQ (reference sequence). V gave up 0 bases and J gave up 8 bases, with 13 bases separating them.

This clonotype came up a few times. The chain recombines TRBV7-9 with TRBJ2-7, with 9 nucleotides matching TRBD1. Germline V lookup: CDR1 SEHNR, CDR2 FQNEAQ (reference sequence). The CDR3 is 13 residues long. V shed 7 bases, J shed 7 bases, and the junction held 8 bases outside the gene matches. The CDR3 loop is CASTPGQGHEQYF. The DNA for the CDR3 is TGTGCCAGCACCCCGGGACAGGGACATGAGCAGTACTTC.

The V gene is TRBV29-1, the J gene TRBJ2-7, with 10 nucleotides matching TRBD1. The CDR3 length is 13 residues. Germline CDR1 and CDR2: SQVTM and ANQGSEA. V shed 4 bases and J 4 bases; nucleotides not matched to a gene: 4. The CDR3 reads CSVGRDRGYEQYF. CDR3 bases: TGCAGCGTTGGAAGGGACAGGGGTTACGAGCAGTACTTC.

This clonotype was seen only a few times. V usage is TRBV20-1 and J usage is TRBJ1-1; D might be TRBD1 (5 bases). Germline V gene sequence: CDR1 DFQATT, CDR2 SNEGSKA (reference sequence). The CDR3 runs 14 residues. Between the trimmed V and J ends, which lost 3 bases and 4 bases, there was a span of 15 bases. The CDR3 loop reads CSASAGGVFTEAFF. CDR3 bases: TGCAGTGCTAGTGCGGGGGGTGTCTTCACTGAAGCTTTCTTT.